This T cell receptor beta chain stems from a study of T cell responses to AZD1222 COVID-19 vaccine. About the research overall: It was second doses at about 4 or about 12 weeks that were pooled.

Worth noting for this clone: Its cognate antigen is unknown.

V was cut by 3 bases and J by 0 bases, with 3 bases left in between. Germline V gives CDR1 KGHSH, CDR2 LQKENI. The CDR3 is 13 residues long. Overall study results and limits: Unmutated variant regions are reportedly the target of nearly half of TCRs that are spike-specific. Scientists sampled the repertoires only once the peak T cell response had passed.

Measured with immunoSEQ multiplex PCR; TCRdb has only the in-frame clones, and not every one. The sample consists of approximately 110,000 clones, more than 75% of them appearing once. The chain joins TRBV18 to TRBJ1-3; D ambiguous. The input for sequencing was peripheral blood, taken on day 0 of AZD1222 vaccination. This TCR came from an adult in good health. The CDR3 here is CASSPASGNTIYF. The CDR3 region has the DNA TGTGCCAGCTCACCTGCCTCTGGAAACACCATATATTTT.